The present entry profiles one TCR beta chain with its context. This clonotype was counted ten times or more. There is no known antigen for this receptor. Base qualities are missing; no much larger clone stands one base away. This record belongs to a study of CD8 T cells in ankylosing spondylitis listed by TCRdb under 2017. Background on the whole study: The study profiled T cell receptor beta repertoires in healthy donors and ankylosing spondylitis patients to find disease-linked TCR variants. The full study cohort was made up of about 25 ankylosing spondylitis patients and about a hundred healthy donors. Samples of peripheral blood were taken, and for ankylosing spondylitis patients, synovial fluid was collected as well. The investigation overall reported the following: The disease-linked clones showed a CD8+ phenotype and occurred at relatively low frequencies in peripheral blood. A TCR beta motif of 8 or 9 highly homologous amino acid variants appeared characteristic of blood from ankylosing spondylitis patients. Some TCR beta motif variants had previously been reported in synovial fluid and blood of reactive arthritis patients, which suggested common disease-initiation mechanisms. Significant enrichment of the disease-linked clones was reported in matched synovial fluid samples from ankylosing spondylitis patients.

Sequencing used an Illumina HiSeq 2500. Quantitative 5'-RACE with molecular barcodes was used to prepare TCR beta libraries. The authors processed their data as follows. A new computational method, built on a probabilistic model of VDJ rearrangement, was used to identify disease-linked TCR variants. The raw public reads went through TCRdb reprocessing: fastp at Q25, MiXCR clone calling, in-frame beta chains kept. Here each entry gathers all rows of one CDR3 protein and keeps the most common genes and DNA. For this entry, the V and J calls and clone size follow TCRdb and not the study's own pipeline. Within this sample are roughly 230,000 distinct CDR3 sequences, with 15% to 20% of them counted one time only. The ten largest clones represent 25% to 40% of the sample. Sequenced: blood, either unsorted or a sorted T cell fraction (not recorded which). The clonotype comes from a male donor with ankylosing spondylitis or in good health (not recorded which).

CDR3 protein: CASSYSSSGELFF. The bases are TGTGCCAGCAGTTACTCTTCATCCGGGGAGCTGTTTTTT. The V and J genes are TRBV6-5 and TRBJ2-2, with no confident D gene call. The junction carries 5 bases between V and J, which are trimmed by 0 bases and 6 bases respectively. From the cysteine up to the phenylalanine, the CDR3 has a length of 13 residues. Only CDR3 DNA is held: 39 bases, read in frame from base 1. For CDR1 and CDR2, the germline V gene lists MNHEY and SVGAGI.